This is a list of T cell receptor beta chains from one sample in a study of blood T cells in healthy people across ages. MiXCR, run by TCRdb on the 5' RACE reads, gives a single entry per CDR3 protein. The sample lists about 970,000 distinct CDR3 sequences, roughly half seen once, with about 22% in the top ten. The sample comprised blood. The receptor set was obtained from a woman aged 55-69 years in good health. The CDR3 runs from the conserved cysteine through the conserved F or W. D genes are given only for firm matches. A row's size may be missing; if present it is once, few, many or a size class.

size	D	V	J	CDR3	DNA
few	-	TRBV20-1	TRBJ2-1	CSATSLEVEQFF	TGCAGTGCTACCTCCCTAGAAGTTGAGCAGTTCTTC
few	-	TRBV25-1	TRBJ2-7	CASSPWLGNGEQYF	TGTGCCAGCAGCCCCTGGTTGGGGAATGGCGAGCAGTACTTC
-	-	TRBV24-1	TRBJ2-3	CATEGRYTDTQYF	TGTGCCACCGAGGGCAGGTACACAGATACGCAGTATTTT
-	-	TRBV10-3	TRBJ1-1	CAIRGGGGTEAFF	TGTGCCATCAGGGGAGGGGGGGGGACTGAAGCTTTCTTT
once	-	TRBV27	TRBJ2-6	CASSLSMGRSGANVLTF	TGTGCCAGCAGTTTATCGATGGGACGCTCTGGGGCCAACGTCCTGACTTTC
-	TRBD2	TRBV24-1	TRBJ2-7	CATSDLTSGLLNEQYF	TGTGCCACCAGTGATCTGACTAGCGGGCTGCTCAATGAGCAGTACTTC
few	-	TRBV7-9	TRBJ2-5	CASSHRVGTQYF	TGTGCCAGCAGTCACAGGGTGGGGACCCAGTACTTC
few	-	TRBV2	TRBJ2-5	CASKGHRETQYF	TGTGCCAGCAAAGGGCACCGTGAGACCCAGTACTTC
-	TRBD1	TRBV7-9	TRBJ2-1	CASSFGTGVYDEQFF	TGTGCCAGCAGCTTCGGGACAGGGGTCTACGATGAGCAGTTCTTC
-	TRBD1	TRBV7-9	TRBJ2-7	CASSTGTGWSYEQYF	TGTGCCAGCAGCACCGGGACAGGGTGGTCCTACGAGCAGTACTTC
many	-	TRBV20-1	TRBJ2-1	CSALGSSSYNEQFF	TGCAGTGCCCTGGGGAGTAGCTCCTACAATGAGCAGTTCTTC
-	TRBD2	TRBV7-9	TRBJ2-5	CASSPFTSGPYNEQYF	TGTGCCAGCAGCCCATTTACTAGCGGGCCCTACAATGAGCAGTACTTC
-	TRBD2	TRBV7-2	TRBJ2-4	CASSLAQGNGRVQQYF	TGTGCCAGCAGCTTAGCGCAGGGTAACGGGAGGGTTCAGCAGTACTTC
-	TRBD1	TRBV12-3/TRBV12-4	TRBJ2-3	CASSLWGQGSDTQYF	TGTGCCAGCAGTTTGTGGGGACAGGGCTCAGATACGCAGTATTTT
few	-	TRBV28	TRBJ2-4	CASSSQGAKNIQYF	TGTGCCAGCAGTTCTCAGGGAGCCAAAAACATTCAGTACTTC
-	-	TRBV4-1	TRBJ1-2	CASSHLNRVRKDGYTF	TGCGCCAGCAGCCACCTAAACAGGGTTCGAAAAGATGGCTACACCTTC
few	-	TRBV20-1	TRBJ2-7	CSARSAVPYEQYF	TGCAGTGCTAGGTCCGCAGTACCCTACGAGCAGTACTTC
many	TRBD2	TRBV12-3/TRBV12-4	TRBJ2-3	CASSLAGGPTDTQYF	TGTGCCAGCAGCTTAGCGGGAGGGCCCACAGATACGCAGTATTTT
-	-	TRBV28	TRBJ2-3	CASGNRGTGTDMQYF	TGTGCCAGCGGAAACCGGGGTACGGGCACAGATATGCAGTATTTT
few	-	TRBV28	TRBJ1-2	CASRADYGYTF	TGTGCCAGCAGGGCAGACTATGGCTACACCTTT
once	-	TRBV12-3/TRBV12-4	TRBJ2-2	CASLPPEGPTGELFF	TGTGCCAGCTTACCCCCAGAGGGTCCAACCGGGGAGCTGTTTTTT
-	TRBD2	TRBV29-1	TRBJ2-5	CSVTPYQREGPGAQYF	TGCAGCGTTACGCCCTATCAGCGGGAGGGCCCCGGGGCCCAGTACTTC
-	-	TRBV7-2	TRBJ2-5	CASSLLGRNEQYF	TGTGCCAGCAGCTTATTAGGGAGGAATGAGCAGTACTTC
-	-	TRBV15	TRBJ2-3	CATSRDFKPGDTQYF	TGTGCCACCAGCAGAGATTTCAAGCCAGGGGATACGCAGTATTTT
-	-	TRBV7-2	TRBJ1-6	CASSFQPEVSPLHF	TGTGCCAGCAGCTTCCAGCCCGAGGTTTCACCCCTCCACTTT
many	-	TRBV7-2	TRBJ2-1	CASSFGQSSYNEQFF	TGTGCCAGCAGCTTTGGACAGAGCTCCTACAATGAGCAGTTCTTC
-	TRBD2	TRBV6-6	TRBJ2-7	CASSKSSGRGSGEQYF	TGTGCCAGCAGTAAATCTAGCGGGAGAGGATCTGGGGAGCAGTACTTC
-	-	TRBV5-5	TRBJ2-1	CASSLGNQAGLEFF	TGTGCCAGCAGCTTGGGGAATCAGGCTGGCTTGGAGTTCTTC
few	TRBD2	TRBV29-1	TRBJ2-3	CSVVWTSVTDTQYF	TGCAGCGTTGTATGGACTAGCGTCACAGATACGCAGTATTTT
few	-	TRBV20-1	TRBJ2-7	CSANRDSYEQYF	TGCAGTGCTAACAGGGACTCCTACGAGCAGTACTTC
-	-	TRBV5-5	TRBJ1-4	CASSLFRNEKLFF	TGTGCCAGCAGCTTGTTCAGGAATGAAAAACTGTTTTTT
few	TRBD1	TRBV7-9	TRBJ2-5	CASSLKARTGLETQYF	TGTGCCAGCAGCTTGAAGGCTCGGACAGGGCTAGAGACCCAGTACTTC
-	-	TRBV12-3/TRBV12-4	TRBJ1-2	CASRLNGGSDYGYTF	TGTGCCAGCAGGTTAAACGGGGGCTCAGACTATGGCTACACCTTC
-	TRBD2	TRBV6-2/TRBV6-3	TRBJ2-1	CASKRGAMRQFF	TGTGCCAGCAAGCGGGGGGCAATGAGGCAGTTCTTC
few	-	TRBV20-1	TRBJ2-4	CSARGQPKNIQYF	TGCAGTGCTAGAGGCCAGCCCAAAAACATTCAGTACTTC
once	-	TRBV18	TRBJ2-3	CASSRARETDTQYF	TGTGCCAGCTCCCGAGCAAGGGAAACAGATACGCAGTATTTT
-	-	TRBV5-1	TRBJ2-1	CASSWTGVNNEQFF	TGCGCCAGCAGCTGGACCGGGGTCAACAATGAGCAGTTCTTC
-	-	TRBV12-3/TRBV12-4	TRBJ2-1	CASTLAHLAPYNEQFF	TGTGCCAGCACCTTGGCCCACCTAGCGCCTTACAATGAGCAGTTCTTC
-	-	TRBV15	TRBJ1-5	CATSRDQAAGGQPQHF	TGTGCCACCAGCAGAGATCAGGCAGCTGGGGGTCAGCCCCAGCATTTT
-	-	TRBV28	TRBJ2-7	CASSSPPGSTYEQYF	TGTGCCAGCAGTTCCCCCCCCGGGTCGACCTACGAGCAGTACTTC
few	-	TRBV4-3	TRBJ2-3	CASSQDLGGLDTQYF	TGCGCCAGCAGCCAAGATCTCGGGGGACTAGATACGCAGTATTTT
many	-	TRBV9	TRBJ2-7	CASSVPGLSYEQYF	TGTGCCAGCAGCGTTCCGGGGCTTTCCTACGAGCAGTACTTC
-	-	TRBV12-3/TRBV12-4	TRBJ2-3	CGSTRPDTQYF	TGTGGCAGCACCCGACCAGATACGCAGTATTTT
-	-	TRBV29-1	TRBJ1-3	CSVEAGRRDTIYF	TGCAGCGTTGAAGCCGGCCGAAGGGACACCATATATTTT
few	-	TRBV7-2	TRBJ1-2	CASSSQGHGYTF	TGTGCCAGCAGCTCACAGGGTCATGGCTACACCTTC
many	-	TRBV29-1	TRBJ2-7	CSVGRMHQGEQYF	TGCAGCGTTGGTAGGATGCATCAGGGAGAGCAGTACTTC
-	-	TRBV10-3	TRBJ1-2	CAIRRGNYGYTF	TGTGCCATCAGAAGGGGAAACTATGGCTACACCTTC
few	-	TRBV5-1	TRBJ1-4	CASSLGNHATNEKLFF	TGCGCCAGCAGCTTGGGGAATCATGCAACTAATGAAAAACTGTTTTTT
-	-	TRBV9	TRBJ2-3	CASSVAGKRDTQYF	TGTGCCAGCAGCGTAGCCGGGAAGAGGGATACGCAGTATTTT
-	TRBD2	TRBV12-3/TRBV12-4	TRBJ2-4	CASSLPPTSGKSIQYF	TGTGCCAGCAGTTTACCTCCGACTAGCGGGAAAAGCATTCAGTACTTC
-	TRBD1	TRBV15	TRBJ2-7	CATSSTGGAAYEQYF	TGTGCCACCAGCAGTACAGGGGGCGCAGCTTACGAGCAGTACTTC
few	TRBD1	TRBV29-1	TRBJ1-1	CSVGDRGRLGTEAFF	TGCAGCGTTGGAGACAGGGGGCGCTTGGGCACTGAAGCTTTCTTT
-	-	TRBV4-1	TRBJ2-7	CASSQAAGQSYEQYF	TGCGCCAGCAGCCAAGCAGCGGGACAGTCCTACGAGCAGTACTTC
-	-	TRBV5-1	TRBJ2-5	CASSVGPDLETQYF	TGCGCCAGCAGCGTGGGGCCGGATCTAGAGACCCAGTACTTC
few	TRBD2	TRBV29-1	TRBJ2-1	CSVELAGEGSYNEQFF	TGCAGCGTTGAATTAGCGGGAGAGGGGTCGTACAATGAGCAGTTCTTC
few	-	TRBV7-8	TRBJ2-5	CASSFKSRVETQYF	TGTGCCAGCAGCTTTAAAAGTCGAGTGGAGACCCAGTACTTC
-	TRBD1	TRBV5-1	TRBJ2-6	CASSFGRGPGANVLTF	TGCGCCAGCAGCTTCGGCAGGGGGCCTGGGGCCAACGTCCTGACTTTC
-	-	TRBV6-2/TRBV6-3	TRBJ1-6	CASGYPLGANSPLHF	TGTGCCAGCGGCTATCCCCTGGGGGCAAATTCACCCCTCCACTTT
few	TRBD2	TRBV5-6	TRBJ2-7	CASSGRGATYEQYF	TGTGCCAGCAGCGGGAGGGGCGCTACCTACGAGCAGTACTTC
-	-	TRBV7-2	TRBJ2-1	CASSLGLLGGQYNEQFF	TGTGCCAGCAGCTTAGGGCTTTTGGGAGGACAATACAATGAGCAGTTCTTC